These T cell receptor beta chains were read from a single sample in a study of PD-1 blockade in mismatch repair-deficient tumors. Using immunoSEQ multiplex PCR, the repertoire was profiled, and TCRdb retains in-frame clones only, with some absent. The top ten hold about 15% of the sample, which has several thousand clones, less than 90% seen once. The antigens these receptors bind are not known. The sequencing used cells cultured in vitro, collected from a patient treated with pembrolizumab. The receptors come from an adult with mismatch repair-deficient cancer. Both conserved end residues are part of each CDR3. The D gene is left open where the match is weak. The size of a clone is reported for some rows only, either as once, few or many, or as a class for expanded clones.

J gene | V gene | CDR3 length | clone size | D gene | CDR3 DNA | CDR3 protein
TRBJ1-2 | TRBV19 | 16 | . | . | TGTGCCAGTAGTATTCGGGAAAGAGGGGATCGATTAGGCTACACCTTC | CASSIRERGDRLGYTF
TRBJ2-7 | TRBV28 | 15 | . | TRBD2 | TGTGCCAGTTCCCCACCGGGACTAGCGGCCTACGAGCAGTACTTC | CASSPPGLAAYEQYF
TRBJ2-2 | TRBV19 | 17 | . | TRBD2 | TGTGCCAGTAGTATAGATCTGGGACTACCCTACACCGGGGAGCTGTTTTTT | CASSIDLGLPYTGELFF
TRBJ2-1 | TRBV7-2 | 14 | once | TRBD2 | TGTGCCAGCAGCTTTCAGCTAGCGGGGAATGAGCAGTTCTTC | CASSFQLAGNEQFF
TRBJ2-3 | TRBV11-3 | 16 | . | TRBD2 | TGTGCCAGCAGCTTAGGGACTAGCGGACCCACAGATACGCAGTATTTT | CASSLGTSGPTDTQYF
TRBJ1-1 | TRBV5-1 | 14 | . | . | TGCGCCAGCAGGGTAGAAGGGGCGAACACTGAAGCTTTCTTT | CASRVEGANTEAFF
TRBJ2-7 | TRBV6-6 | 13 | . | TRBD1 | TGTGCCAGCACCGCGGACAGGGGCTACGAGCAGTACTTC | CASTADRGYEQYF
TRBJ2-1 | TRBV6-5 | 16 | . | TRBD1 | TGTGCCAGCAGTTCGCCAGGGGGATCGTCCTACAATGAGCAGTTCTTC | CASSSPGGSSYNEQFF
TRBJ2-6 | TRBV7-8 | 13 | few | . | TGTGCCAGCAACGCGGGCTGGGCCAACGTCCTGACTTTC | CASNAGWANVLTF
TRBJ2-7 | TRBV2 | 12 | . | . | TGTGCCAGCAGGGGAGACACCTACGAGCAGTACTTC | CASRGDTYEQYF
TRBJ2-7 | TRBV28 | 14 | . | TRBD2 | TGTGCCAGCATCGGACTAGCGGAATCCTACGAGCAGTACTTC | CASIGLAESYEQYF
TRBJ2-7 | TRBV5-1 | 15 | . | . | TGCGCCAGCAGCTCCCCGGGGCAGCCGGACTACGAGCAGTACTTC | CASSSPGQPDYEQYF
TRBJ2-3 | TRBV9 | 20 | . | . | TGTGCCAGCAGCGCGTCTCTCCGCCCGACGTGGAGATCCCGGACAGATACGCAGTATTTT | CASSASLRPTWRSRTDTQYF
TRBJ2-5 | TRBV19 | 18 | . | TRBD2 | TGTGCCAGTAGTATGAATCCGTTGGGGCTAGCGGTCCAAGAGACCCAGTACTTC | CASSMNPLGLAVQETQYF
TRBJ1-2 | TRBV10-3 | 11 | . | . | TGTGCCATCAGTGATGGATATGGCTACACCTTC | CAISDGYGYTF
TRBJ2-3 | TRBV2 | 14 | . | . | TGTGCCAGCAGGCGGACCTCCAGCACAGATACGCAGTATTTT | CASRRTSSTDTQYF